Each of the 13 T cell receptor beta chains below was sequenced from the same sample in a study of blood T cell repertoires in COVID-19. The method was immunoSEQ multiplex PCR; TCRdb's version includes in-frame clones alone and lacks a portion of them. Among 100,000 to 150,000 clones listed, 79% were seen once. Sequenced input: peripheral blood. Source of these receptors: a middle-aged man with active or convalescent COVID-19.

The chain couples TRBV11-3 to TRBJ2-3, with D possibly TRBD2 on 6 matching bases. Germline values: CDR1 SGHNT, CDR2 YENEEA. CDR3 length equals 15 residues. The V gene lost 1 base and the J gene lost 0 bases, with 8 bases spanning the gap. CDR3 DNA sequence: TGTGCCAGCAGCTTAGGGCGGGGAAGCACAGATACGCAGTATTTT. Translation: CASSLGRGSTDTQYF.

V is TRBV5-5 and J is TRBJ2-1; D gene ambiguous. Germline V gene sequence: CDR1 SGHKS, CDR2 YYEKEE (reference sequence). Trimming cost V 3 bases and J 7 bases, with 11 bases left between them. The CDR3 is made up of 13 amino acids. DNA for the CDR3: TGTGCCAGCAGCTCCGCCTCGAGGAATGAGCAGTTCTTC. Translation gives CASSSASRNEQFF.

The chain carries TRBV9 and TRBJ2-1, with 7 bases aligning to TRBD2. Looked up from germline, CDR1 is SGDLS and CDR2 is YYNGEE. The CDR3 has 16 residues. V was clipped by 3 bases and J by 0 bases; unmatched bases: 6. The CDR3 is CASSAAGSSSYNEQFF. The CDR3 region has the DNA TGTGCCAGCAGCGCAGCGGGGTCTAGCTCCTACAATGAGCAGTTCTTC.

The chain has TRBV6-6 and TRBJ1-1; 8 bases align to TRBD1. V shed 8 bases and J 1 base; nucleotides not matched to a gene: 0. Germline CDR1 and CDR2: MNHNY and SVGAGI (reference sequence). The CDR3 is made up of 12 amino acids. This CDR3 reads CASGQGNTEAFF. CDR3 in DNA: TGTGCCAGCGGACAGGGGAACACTGAAGCTTTCTTT.

This clone was seen just once. The chain uses TRBV28 and TRBJ1-1; TRBD1 aligns across 9 bases. The V gene end was trimmed by 5 bases and the J gene end by 10 bases; junction bases not matched to a gene: 11. The germline CDR1 and CDR2 sequences are MDHEN and SYDVKM. The CDR3 covers 14 residues. In DNA form, the CDR3 reads TGTGCCAGCAGTACAGGGGGCGCGTCGAATGCAGCTTTCTTT. Its protein is CASSTGGASNAAFF.

J is TRBJ2-6 and V is TRBV19; D call uncertain. The CDR3 consists of 13 residues. Germline values: CDR1 LNHDA, CDR2 SQIVND (reference sequence). Trimming cost V 3 bases and J 4 bases, with 4 bases left between them. In nucleotides, the CDR3 is TGTGCCAGTAGTATCGGGGGGGCCAACGTCCTGACTTTC. Protein: CASSIGGANVLTF.

The rearrangement links TRBV5-6 to TRBJ1-1; D perhaps matches TRBD1 (5 bases). Deletions cut 0 bases from V and 4 bases from J, with 10 bases between. Germline V gives CDR1 SGHDT, CDR2 YYEEEE. This CDR3 has 14 residues. CDR3 region: CASSLESGGTEAFF. The CDR3 DNA follows: TGTGCCAGCAGCTTGGAGTCGGGGGGCACTGAAGCTTTCTTT.

This chain joins TRBV5-1 and TRBJ2-2, with 7 bases matching TRBD2. The V segment lost 0 bases and the J segment 4 bases; nucleotides outside the gene matches: 6. Germline loops: CDR1 SGHRS, CDR2 YFSETQ. The CDR3 consists of 16 residues. In nucleotides, the CDR3 is TGCGCCAGCAGCTTGGAGCCCAGCGGGGCCACCGGGGAGCTGTTTTTT. This gives the protein CASSLEPSGATGELFF. The full variable domain, completed using reference TRBV5-1 and TRBJ2-2, is KAGVTQTPRYLIKTRGQQVTLSCSPISGHRSVSWYQQTPGQGLQFLFEYFSETQRNKGNFPGRFSGRQFSNSRSEMNVSTLELGDSALYLCASSLEPSGATGELFFGEGSRLTVL.

This chain links TRBV7-2 with TRBJ2-1, with 10 bases matching TRBD1. In germline, CDR1 is SGHTA, CDR2 FQGNSA. CDR3 size: 16 residues. V trimming: 10 bases; J trimming: 6 bases; junction bases outside the gene matches: 15. CDR3 sequence reads: CATRTGGGVSINEQFF. DNA of the CDR3: TGTGCCACTAGGACAGGGGGAGGAGTATCTATCAATGAGCAGTTCTTC.

This clone was detected only once. The chain is built from TRBV5-6 and TRBJ2-7, with 8 bases lining up with TRBD1. Trimming removed 2 bases from V and 3 bases from J; junction bases left unmatched: 7. The CDR3 contains 15 residues. In germline, CDR1 is SGHDT, CDR2 YYEEEE. CDR3: CASSFRQGNFYEQYF. The CDR3 region has the DNA TGTGCCAGCAGCTTCCGACAGGGGAATTTCTACGAGCAGTACTTC.

V and J are TRBV20-1 and TRBJ1-2; 9 bases are shared with TRBD1. CDR1 DFQATT and CDR2 SNEGSKA come from the germline V gene (reference sequence). V lost 8 bases and J lost 7; bases outside the gene matches: 5. The CDR3 runs 11 residues. The CDR3 protein is CSNRGRGGYTF. The CDR3, as DNA: TGCAGTAACAGGGGGCGCGGTGGCTACACCTTC.

This clone showed up just once. V is TRBV7-9 and J is TRBJ2-7; the D gene is possibly TRBD1 (6 bases). V dropped 1 base and J dropped 5 bases, with 12 bases sitting between them. Germline V gene data show CDR1 as SEHNR and CDR2 as FQNEAQ (reference sequence). The CDR3 runs to 14 residues. The DNA of the CDR3 is TGTGCCAGCAGCTTAGTAGGACAGAGGGACGAGCAGTACTTC. This sequence encodes CASSLVGQRDEQYF.

The chain recombines TRBV4-3 with TRBJ2-7, with D uncertain. The CDR3 covers 13 residues. Trimming left V 2 bases short and J 0 bases short, with 5 bases between. The germline CDR1 and CDR2 sequences are LGHNA and YSLEER. CDR3 nucleotides: TGCGCCAGCAGCCAATCAGTCTCCTACGAGCAGTACTTC. It translates to CASSQSVSYEQYF.